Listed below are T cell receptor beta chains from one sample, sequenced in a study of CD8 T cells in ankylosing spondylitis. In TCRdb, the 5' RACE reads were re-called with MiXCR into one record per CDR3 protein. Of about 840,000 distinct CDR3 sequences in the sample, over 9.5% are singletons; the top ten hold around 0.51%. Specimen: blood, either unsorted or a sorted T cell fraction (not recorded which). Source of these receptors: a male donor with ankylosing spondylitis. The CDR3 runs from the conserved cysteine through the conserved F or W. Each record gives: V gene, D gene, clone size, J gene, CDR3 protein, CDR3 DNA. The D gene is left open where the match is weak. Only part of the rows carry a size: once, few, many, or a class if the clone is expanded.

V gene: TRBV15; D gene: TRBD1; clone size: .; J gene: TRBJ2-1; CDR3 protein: CATSRGQGVSYNEQFF; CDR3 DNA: TGTGCCACCAGCAGGGGACAGGGGGTCTCCTACAATGAGCAGTTCTTC
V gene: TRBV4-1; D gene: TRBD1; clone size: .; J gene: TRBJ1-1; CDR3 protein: CASSHLWTGEAFF; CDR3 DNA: TGCGCCAGCAGCCACCTCTGGACAGGTGAAGCTTTCTTT
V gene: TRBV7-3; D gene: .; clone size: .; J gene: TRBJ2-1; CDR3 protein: CASSLSQGYNEQFF; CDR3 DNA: TGTGCCAGCAGCTTAAGTCAGGGGTACAATGAGCAGTTCTTC
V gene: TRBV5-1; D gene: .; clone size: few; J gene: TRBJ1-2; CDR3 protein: CASNRDIYSNGYTF; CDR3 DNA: TGCGCCAGTAACCGGGACATCTATTCAAATGGCTACACCTTC
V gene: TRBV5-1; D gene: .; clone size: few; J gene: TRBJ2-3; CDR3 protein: CASSFSPGNTDTQYF; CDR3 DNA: TGCGCCAGCAGCTTTTCACCGGGTAACACAGATACGCAGTATTTT
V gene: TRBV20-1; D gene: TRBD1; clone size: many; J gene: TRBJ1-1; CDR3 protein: CSATDRGRAEAFF; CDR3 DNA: TGCAGTGCGACCGACAGGGGAAGGGCTGAAGCTTTCTTT
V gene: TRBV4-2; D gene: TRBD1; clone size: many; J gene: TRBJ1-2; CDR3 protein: CASSQEQGAGYGYTF; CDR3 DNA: TGTGCCAGCAGCCAAGAGCAGGGGGCTGGATATGGCTACACCTTC
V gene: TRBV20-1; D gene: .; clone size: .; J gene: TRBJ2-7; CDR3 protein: CSAVDRHLAYEQYF; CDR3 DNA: TGCAGTGCCGTTGACAGACACCTTGCCTACGAGCAGTACTTC
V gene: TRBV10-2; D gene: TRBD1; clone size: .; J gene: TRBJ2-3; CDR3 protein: CASSESGTGASTDTQYF; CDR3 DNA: TGCGCCAGCAGTGAGTCGGGGACAGGGGCGAGCACAGATACGCAGTATTTT
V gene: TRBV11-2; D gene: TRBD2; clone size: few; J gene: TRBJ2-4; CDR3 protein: CASSLVGSASGVAKNIQYF; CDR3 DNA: TGTGCCAGCAGCTTAGTTGGGTCGGCTAGCGGGGTAGCCAAAAACATTCAGTACTTC
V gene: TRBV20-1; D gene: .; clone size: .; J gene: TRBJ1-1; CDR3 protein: CSAPDRQEAFF; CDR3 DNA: TGCAGTGCTCCGGACAGACAGGAAGCTTTCTTT
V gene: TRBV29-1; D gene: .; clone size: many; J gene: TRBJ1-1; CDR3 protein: CSVQPQTGQNTEAFF; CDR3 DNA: TGCAGCGTTCAGCCGCAAACAGGGCAGAACACTGAAGCTTTCTTT
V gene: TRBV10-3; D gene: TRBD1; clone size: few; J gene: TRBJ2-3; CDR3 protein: CAISGAPGTGATDTQYF; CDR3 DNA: TGTGCCATCAGTGGGGCCCCCGGGACAGGGGCCACAGATACGCAGTATTTT
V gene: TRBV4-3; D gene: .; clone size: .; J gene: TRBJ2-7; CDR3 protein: CASSQGNGASYEQYF; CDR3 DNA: TGCGCCAGCAGCCAAGGAAATGGCGCCTCCTACGAGCAGTACTTC
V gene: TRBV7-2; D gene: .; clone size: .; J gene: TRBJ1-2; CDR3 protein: CASRPGAANYGYTF; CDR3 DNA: TGTGCCAGCAGACCCGGGGCAGCGAACTATGGCTACACCTTC
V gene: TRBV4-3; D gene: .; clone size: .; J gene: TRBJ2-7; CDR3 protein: CASSQVVQSSAYEQYF; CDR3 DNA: TGCGCCAGCAGCCAAGTGGTGCAATCCTCTGCCTACGAGCAGTACTTC
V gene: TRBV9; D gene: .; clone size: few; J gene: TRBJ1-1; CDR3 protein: CASSTQLSTEAFF; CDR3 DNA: TGTGCCAGCAGCACCCAGTTGAGCACTGAAGCTTTCTTT
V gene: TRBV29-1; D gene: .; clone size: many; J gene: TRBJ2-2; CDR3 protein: CSVVAALNTGELFF; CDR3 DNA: TGCAGCGTTGTAGCGGCCCTGAACACCGGGGAGCTGTTTTTT
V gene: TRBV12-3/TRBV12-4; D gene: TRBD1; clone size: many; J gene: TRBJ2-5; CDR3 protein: CASSLLGGEETQYF; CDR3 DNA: TGTGCCAGCAGTTTATTAGGGGGCGAGGAGACCCAGTACTTC
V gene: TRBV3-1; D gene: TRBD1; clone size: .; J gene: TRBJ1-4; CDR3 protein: CASSQAKGARMEKLFF; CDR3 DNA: TGTGCCAGCAGCCAAGCGAAGGGGGCGAGAATGGAAAAACTGTTTTTT
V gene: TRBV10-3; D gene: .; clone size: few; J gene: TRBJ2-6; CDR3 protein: CAISDGPPGGSGANVLTF; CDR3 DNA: TGTGCCATCAGTGACGGGCCTCCCGGGGGCTCTGGGGCCAACGTCCTGACTTTC
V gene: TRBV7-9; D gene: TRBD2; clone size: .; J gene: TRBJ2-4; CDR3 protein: CASSLSSGTNIQYF; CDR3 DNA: TGTGCCAGCAGCTTAAGTAGCGGGACCAACATTCAGTACTTC
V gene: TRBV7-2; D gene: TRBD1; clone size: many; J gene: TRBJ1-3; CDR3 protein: CASSYRTGSGNTIYF; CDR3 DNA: TGTGCCAGCAGCTACCGGACAGGCTCTGGAAACACCATATATTTT